This T cell receptor (beta chain) was documented in a study of blood T cell repertoires in COVID-19. This clone was counted only a few times. The J segment lost 5 bases and the V segment lost 5 bases, leaving 5 bases of the junction unmatched. Germline V lookup: CDR1 SNHLY, CDR2 FYNNEI. This CDR3 has 13 amino acids. Generated by immunoSEQ multiplex PCR, the TCRdb table keeps only in-frame clones and is missing some. The sample lists some 270,000 clones; around nine tenths were seen once. The chain joins TRBV2 to TRBJ2-5, with 7 bases aligning to TRBD1. Sequencing used peripheral blood. This receptor was taken from a man in his forties with active or convalescent COVID-19. DNA of the CDR3: TGTGCCAGCAGTCAAGGGGGCAGGGAGACCCAGTACTTC. Translation gives CASSQGGRETQYF.